The 22 T cell receptor beta chains listed next were all sequenced from one sample in a study of cytomegalovirus exposure and HLA in healthy donors. Amplification used 60 Vbeta primers and 13 Jbeta primers. The method was immunoSEQ multiplex PCR; TCRdb's version includes in-frame clones alone and lacks a portion of them. Of about 70,000 clones in the sample, 70% to 80% were seen once. Input material: PBMCs. These receptor sequences come from a girl between 10 and 17 years old in good health and CMV-seropositive.

CDR3 bases: TGTGCCAGCAGCCGGCGCGGAGGCTCTCAGGAAAAACTGTTTTTT. Translating it yields CASSRRGGSQEKLFF. V usage is TRBV11-2 and J usage is TRBJ1-4, with no clear D. The CDR3 loop spans 15 amino acids. V was clipped by 5 bases and J by 8 bases, with 18 bases between them. Germline V gene lookup returns CDR1 SGHAT and CDR2 FQNNGV.

The chain employs TRBV7-6 and TRBJ2-3; 11 bases align to TRBD2. J gave up 4 bases and V 5 bases, and 5 bases lay outside the gene matches. The germline V gene encodes CDR1 SGHVS and CDR2 FNYEAQ. The CDR3 is made up of 15 amino acids. The CDR3 sequence is CASSRLAGKADTQYF. The CDR3, as DNA: TGTGCCAGCAGCCGACTAGCGGGGAAGGCAGATACGCAGTATTTT.

This chain links TRBV25-1 with TRBJ2-1; D is ambiguous. The germline V gene encodes CDR1 MGHDK and CDR2 SYGVNS. V shed 10 bases and J shed 0 bases, with 13 bases lying between them. The CDR3 is 14 amino acids. The DNA of the CDR3 is TGTGCCATCGCTGAACTGAGCTCCTACAATGAGCAGTTCTTC. Residues: CAIAELSSYNEQFF. Looking up the rest from reference TRBV25-1 and TRBJ2-1 gives the full variable domain: EADIYQTPRYLVIGTGKKITLECSQTMGHDKMYWYQQDPGMELHLIHYSYGVNSTEKGDLSSESTVSRIRTEHFPLTLESARPSHTSQYLCAIAELSSYNEQFFGPGTRLTVL.

The V and J genes are TRBV6-6 and TRBJ1-5, with 7 bases that match TRBD1. Germline lookup yields CDR1 MNHNY and CDR2 SVGAGI (reference sequence). The CDR3 totals 16 residues. V trimming: 6 bases; J trimming: 7 bases; junction bases outside the gene matches: 15. The CDR3 bases are TGTGCCAGCAGCCTACAACGTACAGGGGTCCGACAGCCCCAGCATTTT. Amino acids: CASSLQRTGVRQPQHF.

This clone came up a few times. The chain uses TRBV9 and TRBJ2-1; D possibly corresponds to TRBD1 (5 bases). CDR1 and CDR2 from the germline V gene are SGDLS and YYNGEE. With 4 bases removed from V and 7 bases from J, the gap between germline ends came to 15 bases. CDR3 length: 14 amino acids. CDR3 nucleotides: TGTGCCAGCAGCTATAGTCAAGGGGTGAATGAGCAGTTCTTC. It is translated as CASSYSQGVNEQFF.

The J gene is TRBJ1-2, the V gene TRBV28, with TRBD1 matching 7 bases. CDR3 length equals 14 residues. The junction had 4 bases not matched to a gene; V was cut back by 2 bases and J by 4 bases. Germline-derived CDR1 and CDR2 are MDHEN and SYDVKM. CDR3 region: CASSLQTGFYGYTF. The DNA for the CDR3 is TGTGCCAGCAGTTTACAGACAGGGTTCTATGGCTACACCTTC.

The chain combines TRBV14 with TRBJ1-6; no clear D gene. Germline assignment: CDR1 SGHDN and CDR2 FVKESK. The V and J ends lost 1 base and 0 bases respectively, with 13 bases between them. This CDR3 region has 18 residues. The CDR3 bases are TGTGCCAGCAGCCAAGTATGGAGGCCCAGCTCCTATAATTCACCCCTCCACTTT. This codes for CASSQVWRPSSYNSPLHF. Using reference TRBV14 and TRBJ1-6 for the parts outside the CDR3, the full variable domain is EAGVTQFPSHSVIEKGQTVTLRCDPISGHDNLYWYRRVMGKEIKFLLHFVKESKQDESGMPNNRFLAERTGGTYSTLKVQPAELEDSGVYFCASSQVWRPSSYNSPLHFGNGTRLTVT.

This clone was seen just once. The CDR3 loop reads CASNVGGVYNEQFF. The CDR3 nucleotides read TGTGCCAGCAACGTGGGAGGGGTCTACAATGAGCAGTTCTTC. The chain uses TRBV2 and TRBJ2-1, with 7 bases fitting TRBD2. Unmatched junction bases numbered 6, after V lost 7 bases and J lost 3 bases. The germline V gene has CDR1 SNHLY and CDR2 FYNNEI. CDR3 length equals 14 residues.

The rearrangement joins TRBV7-8 to TRBJ1-4; a weak D match, TRBD1 (6 bases). This CDR3 spans 14 amino acids. Germline CDR1 SGHVS, CDR2 FQNEAQ. V lost 2 bases, J lost 7 bases, and 11 bases lay in between. CDR3 residues: CASSLNRAGEKLFF. DNA of the CDR3: TGTGCCAGCAGCTTAAACAGGGCTGGTGAAAAACTGTTTTTT. The whole variable domain, filled in from reference TRBV7-8 and TRBJ1-4, reads GAGVSQSPRYKVAKRGQDVALRCDPISGHVSLFWYQQALGQGPEFLTYFQNEAQLDKSGLPSDRFFAERPEGSVSTLKIQRTQQEDSAVYLCASSLNRAGEKLFFGSGTQLSVL.

The chain uses TRBV5-1 and TRBJ2-3; no clear D gene. Germline CDR1 SGHRS, CDR2 YFSETQ. Trimming pared 0 bases from V and 1 base from J, leaving 9 bases between. The CDR3 contains 15 residues. The CDR3 bases are TGCGCCAGCAGCTTGGCGGCGGCCGGCACAGATACGCAGTATTTT. Translated, it gives CASSLAAAGTDTQYF.

J is TRBJ1-1 and V is TRBV29-1, with 7 nucleotides matching TRBD1. This CDR3 has 13 amino acids. With V trimmed by 5 bases and J by 4 bases, 7 bases remained unmatched. Germline CDR1 is SQVTM and CDR2 is ANQGSEA. The CDR3 bases are TGCAGCGTTCGCCACAGGGGTATCACTGAAGCTTTCTTT. Translation: CSVRHRGITEAFF.

The chain couples TRBV7-9 to TRBJ2-4; 11 positions agree with TRBD2. Germline lookup yields CDR1 SEHNR and CDR2 FQNEAQ (reference sequence). The CDR3 has 19 residues. Germline trimming cut 1 base from V and 1 base from J; bases unmatched to any gene: 9. The CDR3 bases are TGTGCCAGCAGCTTAGTTCTGCTAGCGGGAGGTAGGGCCAAAAACATTCAGTACTTC. Protein: CASSLVLLAGGRAKNIQYF.

This clone was recorded once. The rearrangement joins TRBV29-1 to TRBJ1-2, with TRBD1 matching over 12 bases. CDR1 is SQVTM, CDR2 ANQGSEA, per germline. Losses at the gene ends were 3 bases for V and 6 bases for J; bases not matched to a gene: 8. The CDR3 is 15 residues long. The CDR3, as DNA: TGCAGCGTTGATAGGGGACAGGGGGCTGATGATGGCTACACCTTC. Translating it yields CSVDRGQGADDGYTF.

Comments on this clone: Mismatch with germline at one junction end may stem from a read error. The chain links TRBV29-1 to TRBJ2-5, with D possibly being TRBD2 (5 bases). The V gene's germline CDR1 is SQVTM and CDR2 ANQGSEA. This CDR3 is built from 12 residues. CDR3 sequence reads: CSGGAAQGTQYF. The DNA for the CDR3 is TGCAGCGGGGGAGCTGCTCAAGGGACCCAGTACTTC.

The table lists this clone with a few counts. This chain joins TRBV6-6 and TRBJ1-6; 8 positions agree with TRBD1. Germline V gives CDR1 MNHNY, CDR2 SVGAGI (reference sequence). Trimming at V came to 6 bases and at J to 10 bases, leaving 8 bases not matched to a gene. This CDR3 is 14 amino acids long. The CDR3 DNA reads as TGTGCCAGCAGACCCGACAGGGGTGGGTCACCCCTCCACTTT. It encodes CASRPDRGGSPLHF.

The chain links TRBV4-1 to TRBJ1-1, with D possibly TRBD1 on 5 matching bases. There are 13 residues in the CDR3. Germline CDR1 and CDR2: MGHRA and YSYEKL. Trimming pared 4 bases from V and 7 bases from J, leaving 13 bases between. The CDR3 protein is CASSPAWGGEAFF. The CDR3 DNA sequence: TGCGCCAGCAGCCCAGCTTGGGGGGGTGAAGCTTTCTTT.

Only a few counts were recorded for this clone. The chain is built from TRBV5-1 and TRBJ2-4; D is possibly TRBD1 (6 bases). V was trimmed by 1 base and J by 7 bases, leaving 9 bases between them. This CDR3 contains 13 residues. Looked up from germline, CDR1 is SGHRS and CDR2 is YFSETQ. For the CDR3, the DNA is TGCGCCAGCAGCTTGAACAGGGCTAACATTCAGTACTTC. Its protein is CASSLNRANIQYF. Supplemented by reference TRBV5-1 and TRBJ2-4, the full variable domain reads KAGVTQTPRYLIKTRGQQVTLSCSPISGHRSVSWYQQTPGQGLQFLFEYFSETQRNKGNFPGRFSGRQFSNSRSEMNVSTLELGDSALYLCASSLNRANIQYFGAGTRLSVL.

This chain joins TRBV5-5 and TRBJ1-5; possible D gene TRBD1, 5 bases. Looked up from germline, CDR1 is SGHKS and CDR2 is YYEKEE (reference sequence). This CDR3 has 15 residues. The V and J ends lost 4 bases and 5 bases respectively, with 16 bases between them. The CDR3 bases are TGTGCCAGCAGCCCGCTTGTGGGGCTCGATCAGCCCCAGCATTTT. Residues: CASSPLVGLDQPQHF.

This clone is medium-sized in the sample. The V gene is TRBV10-2, the J gene TRBJ2-2, with 11 bases fitting TRBD2. The V gene end was trimmed by 8 bases and the J gene end by 2 bases; junction bases not matched to a gene: 1. Germline V lookup: CDR1 WSHSY, CDR2 SAAADI. The CDR3 length is 14 residues. The CDR3 nucleotides are TGCGCCAGCGGGACTAGCGGAAACACCGGGGAGCTGTTTTTT. Translation: CASGTSGNTGELFF.

The chain has TRBV7-2 and TRBJ1-2; TRBD1 might be the D (5 bases). The CDR3 covers 15 residues. The V gene lost 1 base and the J gene lost 1 base, with 10 bases spanning the gap. Germline CDR1 reads SGHTA; CDR2 reads FQGNSA. CDR3 amino acids: CASSLGGPDNYGYTF. The CDR3 DNA reads as TGTGCCAGCAGCTTAGGGGGCCCAGATAACTATGGCTACACCTTC.

The CDR3 DNA reads TGTGCCAGCAGATCCCTTCTAGCGGGAGCTGGTCTATCCACAGATACGCAGTATTTT. Translation gives CASRSLLAGAGLSTDTQYF. This sequence joins TRBV28 and TRBJ2-3, with 10 bases aligning to TRBD2. With V trimmed by 6 bases and J by 2 bases, 17 bases remained unmatched. The CDR3 runs 19 residues. CDR1 is MDHEN and CDR2 is SYDVKM in the germline V gene. The variable domain in full, with the rest retrieved from reference TRBV28 and TRBJ2-3, is DVKVTQSSRYLVKRTGEKVFLECVQDMDHENMFWYRQDPGLGLRLIYFSYDVKMKEKGDIPEGYSVSREKKERFSLILESASTNQTSMYLCASRSLLAGAGLSTDTQYFGPGTRLTVL.

This chain uses TRBV19 with TRBJ1-1; D is unclear. V was pared by 3 bases and J by 3 bases, with 8 bases between. From germline, CDR1 is LNHDA and CDR2 SQIVND (reference sequence). This CDR3 comprises 13 residues. CDR3 in DNA: TGTGCCAGTAGTATGCAGGTCTACACTGAAGCTTTCTTT. As protein: CASSMQVYTEAFF.